This T cell receptor beta chain appears in the sequencing data of a study of cytomegalovirus exposure and HLA in healthy donors. Overall study results and limits: A highly shared variant cluster was judged a likely technical artifact.

This CDR3 comprises 17 residues. On this clone: Antigen: not known.

The PCR made use of 60 Vbeta and 13 Jbeta primers. Data came from immunoSEQ multiplex PCR; TCRdb stores just in-frame clones and leaves some out. The repertoire holds about 130,000 clones, with more than 70% as singletons. Sample: PBMCs. This sequence was found in an older woman in good health and CMV-seronegative. This sequence joins TRBV21-1 and TRBJ1-3. TRBV21-1 is a known pseudogene. This CDR3 reads CASSKGGGNYSGNTIYF. For the CDR3, the DNA is TGTGCCAGCAGCAAAGGAGGAGGTAATTACTCTGGAAACACCATATATTTT.